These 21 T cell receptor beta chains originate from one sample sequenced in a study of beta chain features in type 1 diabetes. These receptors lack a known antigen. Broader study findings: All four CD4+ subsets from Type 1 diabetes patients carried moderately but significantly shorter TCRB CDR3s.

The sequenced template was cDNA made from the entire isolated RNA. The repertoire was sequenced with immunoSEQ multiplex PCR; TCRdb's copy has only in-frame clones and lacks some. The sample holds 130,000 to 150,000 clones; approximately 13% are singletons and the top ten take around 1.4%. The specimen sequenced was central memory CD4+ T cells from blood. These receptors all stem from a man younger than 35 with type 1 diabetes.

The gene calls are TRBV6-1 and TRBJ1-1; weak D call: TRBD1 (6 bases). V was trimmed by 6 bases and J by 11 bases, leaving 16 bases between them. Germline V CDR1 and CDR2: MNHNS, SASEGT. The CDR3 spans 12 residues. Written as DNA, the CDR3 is TGTGCCAGCAGCTCAGGACAGAGTGGCGCTTTCTTT. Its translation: CASSSGQSGAFF.

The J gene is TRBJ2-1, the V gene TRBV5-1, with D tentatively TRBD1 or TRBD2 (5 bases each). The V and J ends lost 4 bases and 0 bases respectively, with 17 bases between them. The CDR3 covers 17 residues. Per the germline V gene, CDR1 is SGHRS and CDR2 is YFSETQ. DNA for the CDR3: TGCGCCAGCAGCCCTTTGGGACCCGGCGGCTCCTACAATGAGCAGTTCTTC. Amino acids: CASSPLGPGGSYNEQFF.

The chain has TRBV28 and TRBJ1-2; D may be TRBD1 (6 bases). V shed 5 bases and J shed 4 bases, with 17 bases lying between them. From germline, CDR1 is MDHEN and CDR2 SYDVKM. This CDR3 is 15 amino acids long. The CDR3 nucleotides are TGTGCCAGCAGTGTAACAGGGCACCAAAGCTATGGCTACACCTTC. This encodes CASSVTGHQSYGYTF.

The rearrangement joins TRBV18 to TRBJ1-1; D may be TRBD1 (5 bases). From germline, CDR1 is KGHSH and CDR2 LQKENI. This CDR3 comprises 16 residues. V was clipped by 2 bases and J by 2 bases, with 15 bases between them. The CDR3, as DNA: TGTGCCAGCTCACCAGATAACGGGGCACTAAACACTGAAGCTTTCTTT. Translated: CASSPDNGALNTEAFF.

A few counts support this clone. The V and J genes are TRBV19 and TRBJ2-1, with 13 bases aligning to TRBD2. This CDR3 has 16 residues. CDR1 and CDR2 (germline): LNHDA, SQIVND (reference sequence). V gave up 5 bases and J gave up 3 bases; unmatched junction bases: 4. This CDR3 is CASSLGLAGVYNEQFF. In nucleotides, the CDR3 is TGTGCCAGTAGTCTTGGACTAGCGGGGGTCTACAATGAGCAGTTCTTC. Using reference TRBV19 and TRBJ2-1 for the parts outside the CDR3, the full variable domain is DGGITQSPKYLFRKEGQNVTLSCEQNLNHDAMYWYRQDPGQGLRLIYYSQIVNDFQKGDIAEGYSVSREKKESFPLTVTSAQKNPTAFYLCASSLGLAGVYNEQFFGPGTRLTVL.

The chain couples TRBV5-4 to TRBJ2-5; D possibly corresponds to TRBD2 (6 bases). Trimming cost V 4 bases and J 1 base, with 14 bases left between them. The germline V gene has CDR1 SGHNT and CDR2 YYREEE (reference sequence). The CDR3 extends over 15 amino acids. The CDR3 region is CASSRVTGVQETQYF. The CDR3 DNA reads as TGTGCCAGCAGCCGAGTGACGGGGGTCCAAGAGACCCAGTACTTC.

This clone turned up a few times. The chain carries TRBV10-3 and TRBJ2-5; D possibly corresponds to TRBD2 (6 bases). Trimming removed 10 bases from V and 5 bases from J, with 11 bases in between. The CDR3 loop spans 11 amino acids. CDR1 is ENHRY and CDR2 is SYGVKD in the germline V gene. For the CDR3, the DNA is TGTGCCACCGCCGGAGGGGAGACCCAGTACTTC. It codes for CATAGGETQYF.

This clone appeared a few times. CDR3 loop: CASSLAANSYEQYF. CDR3 coding DNA: TGTGCCAGTAGTTTGGCGGCAAACTCCTACGAGCAGTACTTC. V usage is TRBV19 and J usage is TRBJ2-7, with D hard to call. This CDR3 is built from 14 residues. Germline CDR1 LNHDA, CDR2 SQIVND (reference sequence). V was trimmed by 5 bases and J by 0 bases, leaving 11 bases between them.

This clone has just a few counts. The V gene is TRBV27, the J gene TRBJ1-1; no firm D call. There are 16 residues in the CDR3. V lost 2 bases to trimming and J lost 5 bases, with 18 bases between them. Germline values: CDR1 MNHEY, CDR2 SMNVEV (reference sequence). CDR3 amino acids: CASSLLNPATGTEAFF. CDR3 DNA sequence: TGTGCCAGCAGTTTACTTAATCCCGCCACGGGGACTGAAGCTTTCTTT.

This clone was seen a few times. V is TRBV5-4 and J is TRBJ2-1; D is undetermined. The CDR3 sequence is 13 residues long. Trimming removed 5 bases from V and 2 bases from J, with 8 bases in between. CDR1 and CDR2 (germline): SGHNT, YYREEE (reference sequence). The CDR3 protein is CASRQKAYNEQFF. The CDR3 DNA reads TGTGCCAGCAGACAGAAGGCCTACAATGAGCAGTTCTTC.

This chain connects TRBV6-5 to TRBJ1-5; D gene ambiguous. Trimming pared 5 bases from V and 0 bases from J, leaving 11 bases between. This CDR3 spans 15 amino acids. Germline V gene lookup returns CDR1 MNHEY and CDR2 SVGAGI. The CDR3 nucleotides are TGTGCCAGCAGTGCCGGTTGGAATAGCAATCAGCCCCAGCATTTT. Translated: CASSAGWNSNQPQHF.

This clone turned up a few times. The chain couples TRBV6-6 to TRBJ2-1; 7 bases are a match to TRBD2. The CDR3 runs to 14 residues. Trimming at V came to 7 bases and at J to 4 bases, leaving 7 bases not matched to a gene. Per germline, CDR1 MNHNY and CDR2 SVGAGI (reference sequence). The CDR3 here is CASTRGGDYNEQFF. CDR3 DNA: TGTGCCAGCACCCGCGGGGGTGATTACAATGAGCAGTTCTTC.

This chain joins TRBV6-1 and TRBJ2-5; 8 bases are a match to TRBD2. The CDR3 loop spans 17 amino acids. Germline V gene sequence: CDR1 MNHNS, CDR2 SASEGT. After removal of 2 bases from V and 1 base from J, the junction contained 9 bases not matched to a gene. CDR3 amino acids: CASSEPRSSGFQETQYF. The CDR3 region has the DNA TGTGCCAGCAGTGAACCCCGGTCTAGCGGGTTCCAAGAGACCCAGTACTTC.

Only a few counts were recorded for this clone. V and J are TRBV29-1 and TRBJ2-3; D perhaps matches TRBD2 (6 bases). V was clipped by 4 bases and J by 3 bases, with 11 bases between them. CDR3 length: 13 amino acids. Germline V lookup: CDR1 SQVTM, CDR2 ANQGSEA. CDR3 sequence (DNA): TGCAGCGTTGTGGGGGGTTTAACAGATACGCAGTATTTT. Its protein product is CSVVGGLTDTQYF.

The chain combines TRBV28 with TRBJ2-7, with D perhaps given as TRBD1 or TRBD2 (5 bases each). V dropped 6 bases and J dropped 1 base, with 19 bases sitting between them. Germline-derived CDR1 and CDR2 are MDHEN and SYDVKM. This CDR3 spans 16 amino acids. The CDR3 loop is CASRPPPGQGSYEQYF. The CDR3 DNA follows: TGTGCCAGCAGACCTCCCCCGGGGCAGGGTTCCTACGAGCAGTACTTC. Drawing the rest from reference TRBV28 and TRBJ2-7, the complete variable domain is DVKVTQSSRYLVKRTGEKVFLECVQDMDHENMFWYRQDPGLGLRLIYFSYDVKMKEKGDIPEGYSVSREKKERFSLILESASTNQTSMYLCASRPPPGQGSYEQYFGPGTRLTVT.

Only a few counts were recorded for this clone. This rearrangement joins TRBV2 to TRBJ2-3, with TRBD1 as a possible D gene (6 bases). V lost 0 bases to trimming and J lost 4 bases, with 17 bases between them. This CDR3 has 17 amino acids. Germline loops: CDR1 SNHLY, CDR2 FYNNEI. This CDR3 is CASSEARGDTSADTQYF. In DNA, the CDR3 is TGTGCCAGCAGTGAAGCCAGGGGAGATACTTCGGCAGATACGCAGTATTTT. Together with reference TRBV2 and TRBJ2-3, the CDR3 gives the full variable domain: EPEVTQTPSHQVTQMGQEVILRCVPISNHLYFYWYRQILGQKVEFLVSFYNNEISEKSEIFDDQFSVERPDGSNFTLKIRSTKLEDSAMYFCASSEARGDTSADTQYFGPGTRLTVL.

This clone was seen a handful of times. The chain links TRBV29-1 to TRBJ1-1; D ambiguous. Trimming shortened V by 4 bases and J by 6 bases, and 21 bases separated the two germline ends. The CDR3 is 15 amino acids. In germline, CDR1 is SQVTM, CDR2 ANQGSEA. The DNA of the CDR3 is TGCAGCGTTGCTGCTTTCGGTGGTGACCGGGCTGAAGCTTTCTTT. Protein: CSVAAFGGDRAEAFF.

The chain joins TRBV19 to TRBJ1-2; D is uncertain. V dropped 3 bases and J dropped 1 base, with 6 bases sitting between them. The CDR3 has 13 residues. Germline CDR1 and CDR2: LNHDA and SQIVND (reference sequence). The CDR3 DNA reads TGTGCCAGTAGTATTCGGAGTAACTATGGCTACACCTTC. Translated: CASSIRSNYGYTF.

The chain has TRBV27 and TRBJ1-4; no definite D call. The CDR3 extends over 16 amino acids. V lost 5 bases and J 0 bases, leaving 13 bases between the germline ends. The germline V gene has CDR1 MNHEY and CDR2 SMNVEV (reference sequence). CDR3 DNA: TGTGCCAGCAGTCTCTACCCGTACACAACTAATGAAAAACTGTTTTTT. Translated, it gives CASSLYPYTTNEKLFF.

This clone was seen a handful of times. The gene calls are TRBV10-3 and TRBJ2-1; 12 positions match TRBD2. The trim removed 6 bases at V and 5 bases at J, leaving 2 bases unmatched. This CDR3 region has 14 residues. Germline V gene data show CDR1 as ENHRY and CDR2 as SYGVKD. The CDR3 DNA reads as TGTGCCATCAGCTCTAGCGGGGGGGACAATGAGCAGTTCTTC. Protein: CAISSSGGDNEQFF.

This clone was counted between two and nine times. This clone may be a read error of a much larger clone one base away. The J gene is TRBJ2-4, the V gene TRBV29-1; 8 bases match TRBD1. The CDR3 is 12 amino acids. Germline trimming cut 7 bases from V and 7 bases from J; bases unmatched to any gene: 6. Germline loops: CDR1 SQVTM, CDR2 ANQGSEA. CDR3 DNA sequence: TGCAGCGGCTCAGGGGGCGGGAACATTCAGTACTTC. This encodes CSGSGGGNIQYF.